The rows below give T cell receptor beta chains drawn from one sample of a study of blood T cell repertoires in COVID-19. Clones were sequenced by immunoSEQ multiplex PCR, and TCRdb holds only the in-frame ones, with some missing. The table lists 200,000 or so clones, about 87% of them singletons. The sample was PBMCs or T cells enriched from blood (not recorded which). These TCRs come from a woman aged 25 to 45 who had been exposed to COVID-19. CDR3s leave out the opening cysteine and the closing phenylalanine or tryptophan.

>TRBJ2-5|TRBV7-9
ASSLGWGRAETQY
>TRBJ2-5|TRBV24-1
ATSGGTDTRGSQETQY
>TRBJ2-1|TRBV12-3/TRBV12-4
ASSLGRNEQF
>TRBJ2-3|TRBV7-2
ASSLSLSGYTDTQY
>TRBJ2-3|TRBV3-1/TRBV3-2
ASSLGLAGPDTQY
>TRBJ1-1|TRBV4-1
ASSHAWTGPSPEAF
>TRBJ2-1|TRBV19
ASSILAGGNEQF
>TRBJ2-2|TRBV7-9
ASSLGLAGRTGELF
>TRBJ2-1|TRBV4-1
ASSQPGTRGNEQF
>TRBJ1-1|TRBV19
ASRTTGTSIREAF
>TRBJ1-2|TRBV24-1
ATAEGAGGYT
>TRBJ1-1|TRBV30
AWGTGVETEAF
>TRBJ1-2|TRBV28
ASRPSRTPYGYT
>TRBJ2-1|TRBV4-1
ASSPLAGGNLNEQF
>TRBJ1-6|TRBV4-1
ASSQVPGQGWSPLH
>TRBJ1-2|TRBV6-2/TRBV6-3
ASSQNRVSGYT
>TRBJ1-5|TRBV4-2
ASSPTGDSNQPQH
>TRBJ1-1|TRBV4-1
ASSQGPGALF
>TRBJ2-7|TRBV2
ASSGSGTGYREQY
>TRBJ1-5|TRBV19
ASSGTRPRWH
>TRBJ2-1|TRBV5-4
ASSSIAGGPNNEQF
>TRBJ1-2|TRBV3-1/TRBV3-2
ASSPGGIYGYT
>TRBJ2-2|TRBV6-1
ASSDRFSGELF
>TRBJ1-4|TRBV24-1
ATSDSTGPTNEKLF
>TRBJ1-5|TRBV28
ASSEDRVRPQH
>TRBJ1-5|TRBV7-2
ASSSFNQPQH
>TRBJ1-1|TRBV7-9
ASSLAGDKTEEAF
>TRBJ1-1|TRBV7-2
ASSLAHRGNTEAF
>TRBJ1-5|TRBV4-1
ASSQGDGGDQPQH
>TRBJ1-1|TRBV15
ATSPEVGEAF
>TRBJ2-5|TRBV2
ASSEGGVRGQETQY
>TRBJ2-7|TRBV5-8
ASSSWTGPSYEQY
>TRBJ2-7|TRBV5-1
ASSFTLAGEQEQY
>TRBJ2-7|TRBV29-1
SGTGTSSNEQY
>TRBJ1-2|TRBV12-3/TRBV12-4
ASRGTPSYGYT
>TRBJ2-3|TRBV19
ASSPGAIGTDTQY
>TRBJ2-7|TRBV5-1
ASSLVHSSYEQY
>TRBJ1-5|TRBV3-1/TRBV3-2
ASSQDLRQPQH
>TRBJ2-3|TRBV3-1/TRBV3-2
ASSQDVLAGITDTQY
>TRBJ2-3|TRBV18
ASSPRPGLAGGGDTQY
>TRBJ1-4|TRBV5-1
ASSPGGEGEKLF
>TRBJ2-1|TRBV19
ASSIDSRTSGKQF
>TRBJ2-7|TRBV6-5
ASSTLQGSYEQY
>TRBJ2-3|TRBV24-1
ATSEPPADTQY
>TRBJ1-2|TRBV27
ASSYRGNYGYT
>TRBJ2-7|TRBV4-2
ASSSSYEQY
>TRBJ2-5|TRBV10-3
AISGRGRAETQY
>TRBJ1-1|TRBV7-2
ASRGQLNTEAF
>TRBJ2-7|TRBV5-5
ASSLAGAGGPHEQY
>TRBJ1-4|TRBV5-5
ASSLPWPGATNEKLF
>TRBJ2-7|TRBV3-1/TRBV3-2
ASSQAWPSGASSYEQY
>TRBJ1-2|TRBV7-9
ASSLRDRNYGYT
>TRBJ2-7|TRBV5-8
ASSLGGTGGLFSYEQY
>TRBJ2-5|TRBV29-1
SVQRSYQETQY